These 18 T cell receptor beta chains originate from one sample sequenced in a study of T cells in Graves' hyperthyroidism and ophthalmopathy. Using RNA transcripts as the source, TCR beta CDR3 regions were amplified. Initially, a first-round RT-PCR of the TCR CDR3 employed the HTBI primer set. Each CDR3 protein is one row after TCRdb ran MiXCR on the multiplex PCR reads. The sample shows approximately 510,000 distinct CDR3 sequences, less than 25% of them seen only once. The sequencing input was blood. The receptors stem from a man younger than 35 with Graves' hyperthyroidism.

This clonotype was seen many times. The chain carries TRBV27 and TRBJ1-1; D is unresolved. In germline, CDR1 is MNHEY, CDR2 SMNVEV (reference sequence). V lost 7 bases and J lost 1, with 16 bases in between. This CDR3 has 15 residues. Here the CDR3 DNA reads TGTGCCAGCACCCCCATTGGAGAATCGAACACTGAAGCTTTCTTT. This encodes CASTPIGESNTEAFF.

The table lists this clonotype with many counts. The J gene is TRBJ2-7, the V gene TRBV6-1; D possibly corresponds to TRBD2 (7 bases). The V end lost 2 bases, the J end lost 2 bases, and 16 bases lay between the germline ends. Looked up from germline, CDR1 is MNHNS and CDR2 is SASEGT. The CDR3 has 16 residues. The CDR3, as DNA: TGTGCCAGCAGTGAAAGGTGGGGGGGGCTTGCCTACGAGCAGTACTTC. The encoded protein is CASSERWGGLAYEQYF.

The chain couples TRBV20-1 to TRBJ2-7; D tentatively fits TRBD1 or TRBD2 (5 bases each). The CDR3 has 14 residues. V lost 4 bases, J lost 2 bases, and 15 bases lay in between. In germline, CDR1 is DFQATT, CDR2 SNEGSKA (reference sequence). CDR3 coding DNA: TGCAGTGCTATGGCAGGGACCCTTGCCTACGAGCAGTACTTC. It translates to CSAMAGTLAYEQYF.

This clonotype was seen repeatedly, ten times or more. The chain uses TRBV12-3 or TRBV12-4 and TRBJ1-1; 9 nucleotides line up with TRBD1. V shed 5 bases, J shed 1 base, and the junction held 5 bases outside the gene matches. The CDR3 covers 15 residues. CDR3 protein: CASSPRTGANTEAFF. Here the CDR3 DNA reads TGTGCCAGCAGTCCGAGGACAGGGGCGAACACTGAAGCTTTCTTT.

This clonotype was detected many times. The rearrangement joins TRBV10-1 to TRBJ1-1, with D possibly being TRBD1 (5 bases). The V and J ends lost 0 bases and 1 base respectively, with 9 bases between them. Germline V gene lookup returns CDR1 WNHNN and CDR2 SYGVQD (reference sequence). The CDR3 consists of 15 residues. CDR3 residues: CASSESRGANTEAFF. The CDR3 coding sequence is TGCGCCAGCAGTGAGTCCAGAGGGGCGAACACTGAAGCTTTCTTT.

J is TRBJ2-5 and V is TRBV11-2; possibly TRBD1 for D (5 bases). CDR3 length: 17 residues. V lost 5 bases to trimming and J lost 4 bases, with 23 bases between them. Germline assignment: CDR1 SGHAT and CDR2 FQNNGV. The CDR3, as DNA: TGTGCCAGCAGCACGAGAAGGGGTTCCGGTATTGGAGAGACCCAGTACTTC. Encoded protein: CASSTRRGSGIGETQYF.

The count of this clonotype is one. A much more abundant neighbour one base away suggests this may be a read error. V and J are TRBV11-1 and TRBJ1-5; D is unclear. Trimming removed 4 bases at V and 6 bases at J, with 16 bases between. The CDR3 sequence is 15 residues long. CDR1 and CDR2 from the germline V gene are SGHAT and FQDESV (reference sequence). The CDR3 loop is CASSSVAGRGQPQHF. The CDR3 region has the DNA TGTGCCAGCAGCTCCGTGGCGGGCCGTGGTCAGCCCCAGCATTTT.

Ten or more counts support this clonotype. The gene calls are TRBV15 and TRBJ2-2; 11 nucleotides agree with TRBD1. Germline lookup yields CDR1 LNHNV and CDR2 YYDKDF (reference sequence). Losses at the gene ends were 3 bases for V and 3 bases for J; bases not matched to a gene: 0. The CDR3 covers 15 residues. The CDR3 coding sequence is TGTGCCACCAGCAGGGGACAGGGGGACACCGGGGAGCTGTTTTTT. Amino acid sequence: CATSRGQGDTGELFF.

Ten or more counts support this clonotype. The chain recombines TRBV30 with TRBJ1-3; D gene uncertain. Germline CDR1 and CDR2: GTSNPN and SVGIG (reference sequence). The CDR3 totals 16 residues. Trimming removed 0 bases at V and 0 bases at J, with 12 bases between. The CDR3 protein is CAWSVGGSSSGNTIYF. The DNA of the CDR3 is TGTGCCTGGAGTGTTGGAGGCTCCAGCTCTGGAAACACCATATATTTT.

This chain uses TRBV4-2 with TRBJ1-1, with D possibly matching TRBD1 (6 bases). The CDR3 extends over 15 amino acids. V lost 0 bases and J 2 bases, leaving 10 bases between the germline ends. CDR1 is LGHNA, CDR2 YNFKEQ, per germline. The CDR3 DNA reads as TGTGCCAGCAGCCAAGACCAGGGGTTTAACACTGAAGCTTTCTTT. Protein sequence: CASSQDQGFNTEAFF.

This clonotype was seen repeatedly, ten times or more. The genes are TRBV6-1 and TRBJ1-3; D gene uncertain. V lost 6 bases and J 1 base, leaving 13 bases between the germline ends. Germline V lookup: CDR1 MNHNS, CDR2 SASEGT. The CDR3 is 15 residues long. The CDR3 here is CASRETGESGNTIYF. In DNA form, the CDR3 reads TGTGCCAGCAGAGAGACTGGGGAATCTGGAAACACCATATATTTT.

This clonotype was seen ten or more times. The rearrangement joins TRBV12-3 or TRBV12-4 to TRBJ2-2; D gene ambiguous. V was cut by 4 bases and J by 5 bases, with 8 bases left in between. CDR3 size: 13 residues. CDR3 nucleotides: TGTGCCAGCAGTTCCCAAGGGACCGGGGAGCTGTTTTTT. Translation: CASSSQGTGELFF.

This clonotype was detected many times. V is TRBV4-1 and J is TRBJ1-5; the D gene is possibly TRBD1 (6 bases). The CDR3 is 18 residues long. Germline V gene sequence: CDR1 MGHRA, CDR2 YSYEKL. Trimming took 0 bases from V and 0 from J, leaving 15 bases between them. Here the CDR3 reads CASSQDPGGPYSNQPQHF. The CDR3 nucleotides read TGCGCCAGCAGCCAAGATCCCGGGGGCCCTTATAGCAATCAGCCCCAGCATTTT.

The DNA of the CDR3 is TGTGCCAGCAGCTTCTACAGGGGAAAGGGTTACGAGCAGTACTTC. Translating it yields CASSFYRGKGYEQYF. The chain recombines TRBV7-2 with TRBJ2-7; 7 nucleotides line up with TRBD1. CDR3 size: 15 residues. Germline-derived CDR1 and CDR2 are SGHTA and FQGNSA. The V gene end was trimmed by 3 bases and the J gene end by 4 bases; junction bases not matched to a gene: 9.

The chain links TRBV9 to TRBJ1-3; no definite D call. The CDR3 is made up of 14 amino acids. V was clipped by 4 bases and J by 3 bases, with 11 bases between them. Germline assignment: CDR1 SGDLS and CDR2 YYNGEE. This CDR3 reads CASSPWQNGNTIYF. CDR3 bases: TGTGCCAGCAGCCCCTGGCAGAATGGAAACACCATATATTTT.

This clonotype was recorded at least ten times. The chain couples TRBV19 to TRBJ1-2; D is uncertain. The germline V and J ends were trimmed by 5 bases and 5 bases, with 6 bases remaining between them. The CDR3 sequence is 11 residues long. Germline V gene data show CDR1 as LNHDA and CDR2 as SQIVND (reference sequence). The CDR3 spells CASSERYGYTF. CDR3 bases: TGTGCCAGTAGTGAGAGATATGGCTACACCTTC.

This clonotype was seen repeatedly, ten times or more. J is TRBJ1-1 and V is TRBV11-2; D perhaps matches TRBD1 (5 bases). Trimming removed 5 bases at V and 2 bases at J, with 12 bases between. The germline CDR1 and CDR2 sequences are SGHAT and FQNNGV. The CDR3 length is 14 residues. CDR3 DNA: TGTGCCAGCAGCCCCAGACAGTTTAACACTGAAGCTTTCTTT. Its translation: CASSPRQFNTEAFF.

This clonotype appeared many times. CDR3 loop: CASSPSFGSDQPQHF. DNA of the CDR3: TGTGCCAGCAGTCCTTCTTTCGGTAGCGACCAGCCCCAGCATTTT. The gene calls are TRBV28 and TRBJ1-5; D not resolved. The CDR3 is 15 residues long. V was clipped by 5 bases and J by 7 bases, with 18 bases between them. Germline V lookup: CDR1 MDHEN, CDR2 SYDVKM.